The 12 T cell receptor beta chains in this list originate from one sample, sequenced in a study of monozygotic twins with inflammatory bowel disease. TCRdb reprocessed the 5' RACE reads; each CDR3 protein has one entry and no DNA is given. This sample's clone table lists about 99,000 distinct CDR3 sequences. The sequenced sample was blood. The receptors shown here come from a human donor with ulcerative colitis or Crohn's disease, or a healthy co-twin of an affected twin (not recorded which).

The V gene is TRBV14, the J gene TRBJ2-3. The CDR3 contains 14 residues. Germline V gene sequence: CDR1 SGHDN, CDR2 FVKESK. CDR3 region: CASSHSGGTDTQYF. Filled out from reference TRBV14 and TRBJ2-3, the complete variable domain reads EAGVTQFPSHSVIEKGQTVTLRCDPISGHDNLYWYRRVMGKEIKFLLHFVKESKQDESGMPNNRFLAERTGGTYSTLKVQPAELEDSGVYFCASSHSGGTDTQYFGPGTRLTVL.

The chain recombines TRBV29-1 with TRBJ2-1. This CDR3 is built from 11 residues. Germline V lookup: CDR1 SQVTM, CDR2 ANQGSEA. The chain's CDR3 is CSVGGYNEQFF.

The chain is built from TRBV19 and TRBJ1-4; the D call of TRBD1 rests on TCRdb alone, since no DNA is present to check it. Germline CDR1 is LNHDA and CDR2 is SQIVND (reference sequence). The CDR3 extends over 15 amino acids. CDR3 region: CASSAGPGVNEKLFF.

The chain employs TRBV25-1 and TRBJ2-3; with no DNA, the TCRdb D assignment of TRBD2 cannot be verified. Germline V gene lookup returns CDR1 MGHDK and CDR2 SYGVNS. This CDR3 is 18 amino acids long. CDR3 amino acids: CASSRLFPTSGVSDTQYF. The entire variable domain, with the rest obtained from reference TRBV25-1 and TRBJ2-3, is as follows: EADIYQTPRYLVIGTGKKITLECSQTMGHDKMYWYQQDPGMELHLIHYSYGVNSTEKGDLSSESTVSRIRTEHFPLTLESARPSHTSQYLCASSRLFPTSGVSDTQYFGPGTRLTVL.

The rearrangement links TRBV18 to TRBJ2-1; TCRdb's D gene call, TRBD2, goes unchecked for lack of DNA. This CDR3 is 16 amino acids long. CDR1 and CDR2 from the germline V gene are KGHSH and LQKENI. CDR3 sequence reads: CASSPDLAGRGSGQFF.

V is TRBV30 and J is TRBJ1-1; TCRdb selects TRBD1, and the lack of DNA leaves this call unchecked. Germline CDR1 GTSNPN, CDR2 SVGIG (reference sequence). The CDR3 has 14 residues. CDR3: CAWSPARGPTEAFF.

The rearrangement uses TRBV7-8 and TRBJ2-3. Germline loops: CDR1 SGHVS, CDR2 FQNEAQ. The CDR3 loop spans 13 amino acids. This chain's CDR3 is CASTWYNTDTQYF.

The CDR3 here is CSAGRAGKTTYEQYF. The rearrangement uses TRBV20-1 and TRBJ2-7; there is no DNA to check the TCRdb D call of TRBD2. Looked up from germline, CDR1 is DFQATT and CDR2 is SNEGSKA (reference sequence). This CDR3 is 15 amino acids long.

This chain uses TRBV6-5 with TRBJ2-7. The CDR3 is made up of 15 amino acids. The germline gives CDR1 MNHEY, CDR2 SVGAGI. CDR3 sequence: CASSYLAGDSYEQYF.

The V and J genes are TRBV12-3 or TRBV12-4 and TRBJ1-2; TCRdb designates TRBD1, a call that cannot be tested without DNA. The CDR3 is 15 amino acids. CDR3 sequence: CASNRRDSNYGGYTF.

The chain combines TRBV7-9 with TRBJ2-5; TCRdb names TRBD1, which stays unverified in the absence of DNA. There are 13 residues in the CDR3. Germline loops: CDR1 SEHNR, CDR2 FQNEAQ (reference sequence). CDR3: CASRRQGGETQYF.

The CDR3 protein is CASSQDAGAIFEQYF. The V gene is TRBV4-1, the J gene TRBJ2-7; lacking DNA, the TRBD1 call made by TCRdb goes unchecked. The germline V gene encodes CDR1 MGHRA and CDR2 YSYEKL. This CDR3 has 15 residues.